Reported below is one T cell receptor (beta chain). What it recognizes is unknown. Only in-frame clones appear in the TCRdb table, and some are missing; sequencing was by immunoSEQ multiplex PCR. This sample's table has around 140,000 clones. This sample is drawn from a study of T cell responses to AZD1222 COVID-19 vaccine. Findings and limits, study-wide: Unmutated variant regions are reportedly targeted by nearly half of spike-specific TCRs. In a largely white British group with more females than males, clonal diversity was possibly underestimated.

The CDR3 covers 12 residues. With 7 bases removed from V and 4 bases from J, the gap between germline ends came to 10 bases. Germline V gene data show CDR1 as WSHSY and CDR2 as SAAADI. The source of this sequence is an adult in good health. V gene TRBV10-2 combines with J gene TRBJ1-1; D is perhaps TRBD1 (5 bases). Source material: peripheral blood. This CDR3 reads CASTSGLTEAFF. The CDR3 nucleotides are TGCGCCAGCACTTCAGGGCTCACTGAAGCTTTCTTT.